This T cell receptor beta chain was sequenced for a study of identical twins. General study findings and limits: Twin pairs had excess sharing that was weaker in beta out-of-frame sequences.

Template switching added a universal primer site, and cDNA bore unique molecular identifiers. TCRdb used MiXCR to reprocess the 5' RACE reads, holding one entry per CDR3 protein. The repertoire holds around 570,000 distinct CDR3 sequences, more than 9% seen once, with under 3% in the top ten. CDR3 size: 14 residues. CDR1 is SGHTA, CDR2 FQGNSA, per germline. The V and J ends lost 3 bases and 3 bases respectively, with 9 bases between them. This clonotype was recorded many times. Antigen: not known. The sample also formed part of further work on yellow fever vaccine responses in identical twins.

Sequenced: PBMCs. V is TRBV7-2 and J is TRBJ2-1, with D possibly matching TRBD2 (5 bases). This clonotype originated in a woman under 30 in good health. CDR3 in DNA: TGTGCCAGCAGCTTCTCCGGGATCTACAATGAGCAGTTCTTC. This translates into CASSFSGIYNEQFF.